This T cell receptor beta chain was found in a study of spatial heterogeneity in lung cancer. Study information: Every unique TCR and UMI combination, on average, appeared more than ten times in raw reads.

The CDR3 length is 14 residues. V shed 6 bases and J shed 0 bases, with 8 bases lying between them. Germline CDR1 SNHLY, CDR2 FYNNEI. On each TCR cDNA molecule, a unique molecular identifier was present. TCRdb ran MiXCR on the 5' RACE reads and lists one entry per CDR3 protein. This sample has around 45,000 distinct CDR3 sequences, with roughly 15% found just once. Time point described: sample taken at primary tumor resection. Whole RNA came from tumor, nontumor lung or frozen PBMC and was sequenced without being sorted. This clonotype was observed a handful of times. The receptor was derived from a male donor with early-stage non-small cell lung cancer. The specimen was PBMCs, collected at surgery. The chain couples TRBV2 to TRBJ1-4, with D possibly matching TRBD1 (5 bases). CDR3 DNA: TGTGCCAGCAGACTGACAGCAACTAATGAAAAACTGTTTTTT. Residues: CASRLTATNEKLFF. Variable domain in full (rest from reference TRBV2 and TRBJ1-4): EPEVTQTPSHQVTQMGQEVILRCVPISNHLYFYWYRQILGQKVEFLVSFYNNEISEKSEIFDDQFSVERPDGSNFTLKIRSTKLEDSAMYFCASRLTATNEKLFFGSGTQLSVL.